These 2 T cell receptor beta chains share one sample of origin, sequenced in a study of cytomegalovirus exposure and HLA in healthy donors (dated by TCRdb to about 2017). Receptors were amplified or captured by the immunoSEQ multiplex PCR assay. For the multiplex PCR, a mixture combining 60 forward primers for TCR Vbeta segments and 13 reverse primers for TCR Jbeta segments was used. Imported from immuneACCESS, the table was reduced by TCRdb to in-frame sequences with V and J called. These copies leave out some clones; in studies compared against another copy, an unresolved V gene accounts for under half, and the cause of the remainder is not known. The sample has about 200,000 clones on record, 70% to 85% of them singletons. The ten biggest clones cover about 1.5% of the sample. The sequenced sample was PBMCs. These receptors originate from a man aged 45-60 years in good health and CMV-seronegative.

The V gene is TRBV7-3, the J gene TRBJ2-2, with D maybe TRBD1 (7 bases). This CDR3 is 16 amino acids long. Germline CDR1 is SGHTA and CDR2 is FQGTGA. V was shortened by 1 base and J by 6 bases, with 15 bases between the two germline ends. This chain's CDR3 is CASSLSGTEKAGELFF. The CDR3 DNA reads as TGTGCCAGCAGCTTAAGCGGGACAGAGAAGGCCGGGGAGCTGTTTTTT.

This chain links TRBV6-1 with TRBJ2-4; TRBD1 aligns across 7 bases. Germline V gives CDR1 MNHNS, CDR2 SASEGT. There are 19 residues in the CDR3. V gave up 1 base and J gave up 0 bases; unmatched junction bases: 12. In nucleotides, the CDR3 is TGTGCCAGCAGTGAAGAACAGGGACAGAACAAACTAGCCAAAAACATTCAGTACTTC. Translating gives CASSEEQGQNKLAKNIQYF.